Shown below are 8 T cell receptor beta chains from a single sample sequenced in a study of blood T cells in healthy people across ages. The use of a sample-barcoded 5' primer and a J-beta primer mix characterized a second PCR of roughly 7 to 12 cycles. In TCRdb, the 5' RACE reads were re-called with MiXCR into one record per CDR3 protein. The sample lists roughly 930,000 distinct CDR3 sequences; roughly 43% were seen once. Sequenced sample: blood. The origin of the receptors is a man younger than 40 in good health.

V and J are TRBV7-9 and TRBJ1-1, with TRBD1 matching over 8 bases. CDR1 and CDR2 from the germline V gene are SEHNR and FQNEAQ (reference sequence). J was trimmed by 0 bases and V by 6 bases; bases with no gene match: 9. The CDR3 totals 16 residues. The CDR3 DNA is TGTGCCAGCAGAAGGGGACAGGAGATCATGAACACTGAAGCTTTCTTT. Protein: CASRRGQEIMNTEAFF.

The rearrangement uses TRBV3-1 and TRBJ2-1; 8 bases fit TRBD1. The V and J ends lost 0 bases and 3 bases, in that order; junction bases with no gene match: 4. Germline V gene data show CDR1 as LGHDT and CDR2 as YNNKEL (reference sequence). The CDR3 totals 16 residues. CDR3 sequence reads: CASSQDWTGNYNEQFF. The CDR3 DNA is TGTGCCAGCAGCCAAGATTGGACAGGGAACTACAATGAGCAGTTCTTC.

This chain's CDR3 is CASSVDYGDYEQYF. The CDR3 nucleotides are TGTGCCAGCAGCGTAGACTACGGAGACTACGAGCAGTACTTC. The chain uses TRBV9 and TRBJ2-7; D not resolved. CDR1 and CDR2 (germline): SGDLS, YYNGEE. The CDR3 is 14 residues long. V was pared by 0 bases and J by 3 bases, with 10 bases between.

With regard to this clonotype: A read error may produce the germline difference seen at one junction end. The chain couples TRBV7-7 to TRBJ2-6; D unclear. In germline, CDR1 is SSHAT, CDR2 FNYEAQ (reference sequence). The CDR3 length is 14 residues. The CDR3 DNA reads as TGTGCTAGCAGTGCCTTATCTGGGGCCAACGTCCTGACTTTC. Translated, it gives CASSALSGANVLTF.

This clonotype was seen more than once but under ten times. This chain joins TRBV6-5 and TRBJ1-5; D ambiguous. This CDR3 spans 13 amino acids. Trimming removed 2 bases from V and 7 bases from J, with 9 bases in between. Looked up from germline, CDR1 is MNHEY and CDR2 is SVGAGI. CDR3 sequence: CASSYRAGQPQHF. The CDR3 DNA is TGTGCCAGCAGTTACCGGGCCGGGCAGCCCCAGCATTTT.

The chain combines TRBV27 with TRBJ1-1, with D perhaps matching TRBD1 (5 bases). This CDR3 has 12 residues. Germline assignment: CDR1 MNHEY and CDR2 SMNVEV (reference sequence). The V and J ends lost 4 bases and 9 bases respectively, with 12 bases between them. The CDR3 region has the DNA TGTGCCAGCAGTTCCTCCGGGACGAAAGCTTTCTTT. This gives the protein CASSSSGTKAFF.

V is TRBV6-5 and J is TRBJ2-5, with TRBD1 matching over 9 bases. TRBJ2-7 matches the DNA end more closely, so the J call is doubtful. Per the germline V gene, CDR1 is MNHEY and CDR2 is SVGAGI. This CDR3 is built from 15 residues. CDR3 region: CASSYYGTGSNEQYF. The CDR3 bases are TGTGCCAGCAGTTATTACGGGACAGGGAGTAACGAGCAGTACTTC.

The V gene is TRBV10-3, the J gene TRBJ1-1, with a tentative D call TRBD1 (5 bases). There are 15 residues in the CDR3. Germline V lookup: CDR1 ENHRY, CDR2 SYGVKD. V was pared by 2 bases and J by 6 bases, with 16 bases between. The CDR3 region is CAISEMEGRIAEAFF. CDR3 sequence (DNA): TGTGCCATCAGTGAGATGGAGGGGCGGATTGCTGAAGCTTTCTTT.